Included here is one T cell receptor beta chain sequence, with context. Antigen: not known. CDR1 and CDR2 (germline): MNHEY, SVGEGT. The germline V and J ends were trimmed by 2 bases and 3 bases, with 22 bases remaining between them. The length of the CDR3 is 19 residues. This sample stems from a study of T cell repertoires in cytomegalovirus infection. Overall study: Signatures in public TCR beta sequences pointed to both CMV infection and matching HLA type. Broader study findings: HLA-C-restricted CMV clonotypes gave the most frequent clonotype in two of eight donors. CMV carriers having the relevant HLA were flagged by cumulative public TCR beta family frequency.

MiXCR, applied by TCRdb to the reads, yields one record per CDR3 protein. Here the sample spans about 600,000 distinct CDR3 sequences, less than 25% being singletons. Sequencing was done on a sample of CD8+ T cells from PBMCs. The chain couples TRBV6-2 or TRBV6-3 to TRBJ2-2; D is unclear. This TCR derives from a human donor in good health (CMV status not recorded). Some clones in this sample may be carry-over from other donors' samples. CDR3 sequence reads: CASSYPPGTAWPDTGELFF. The DNA of the CDR3 is TGTGCCAGCAGTTACCCCCCCGGAACAGCCTGGCCCGACACCGGGGAGCTGTTTTTT.